The T cell receptor (beta chain) described here comes from a study of blood T cell repertoires in COVID-19. The germline gives CDR1 SNHLY, CDR2 FYNNEI. Unmatched junction bases numbered 10, after V lost 6 bases and J lost 4 bases. The CDR3 covers 15 residues. Per the original data handling: Quantification of nucleated cells was approximated via reference gene primer amplification. Here immunoSEQ multiplex PCR was the method, and the copy in TCRdb shows in-frame clones only, minus some. V, J and clone size derive from that table, while D and trimming were established from the DNA sequence. The table has some 400,000 clones, over 85% seen once; the top ten hold approximately 1.5%. Living in 24 US areas, the participants were between about 18 and 100 years of age. Cohorts were assigned according to the clinical history that participants reported. Each recovered donor of Cohort 3 presented with two negative PCRs, clearance, or symptom resolution.

Sequences were obtained from PBMCs or T cells enriched from blood (not recorded which). This clonotype was obtained from a woman in her twenties or thirties who had recovered from COVID-19. The chain employs TRBV2 and TRBJ2-7; 9 positions agree with TRBD2. CDR3 DNA sequence: TGTGCCAGCAGCTTAATGAGCGGGAGGTCATACGAGCAGTACTTC. Its protein is CASSLMSGRSYEQYF.